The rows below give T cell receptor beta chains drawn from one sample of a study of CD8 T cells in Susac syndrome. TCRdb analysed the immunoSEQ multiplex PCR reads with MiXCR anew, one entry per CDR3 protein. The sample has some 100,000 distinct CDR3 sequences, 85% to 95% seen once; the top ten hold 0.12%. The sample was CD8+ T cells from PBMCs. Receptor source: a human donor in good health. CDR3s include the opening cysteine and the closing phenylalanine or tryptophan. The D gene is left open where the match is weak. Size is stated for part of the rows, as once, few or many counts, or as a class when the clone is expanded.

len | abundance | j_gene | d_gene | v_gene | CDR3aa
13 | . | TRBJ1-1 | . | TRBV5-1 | CASSKDVSAEAFF
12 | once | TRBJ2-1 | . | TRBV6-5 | CASSQTYNEQFF
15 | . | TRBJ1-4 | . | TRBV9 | CASSGVPATNEKLFF
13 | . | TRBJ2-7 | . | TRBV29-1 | CSVGPGRYYEQYF
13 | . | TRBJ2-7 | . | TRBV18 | CASSPDGLPEQYF
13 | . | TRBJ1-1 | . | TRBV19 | CASNRQANTEAFF
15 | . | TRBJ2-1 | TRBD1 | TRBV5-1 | CASSPGQVSYNEQFF
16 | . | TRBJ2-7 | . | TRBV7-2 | CASSSPGDLPNYEQYF
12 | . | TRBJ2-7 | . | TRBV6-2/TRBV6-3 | CASSYSDRKKYF
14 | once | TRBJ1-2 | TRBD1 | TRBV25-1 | CASSDTGDTYGYTF
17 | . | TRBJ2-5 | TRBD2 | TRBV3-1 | CASSQDIVAGLQETQYF
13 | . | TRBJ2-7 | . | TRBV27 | CASSSGLSYEQYF
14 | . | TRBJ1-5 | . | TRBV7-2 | CASSWSREGQPQHF
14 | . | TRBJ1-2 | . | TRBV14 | CASSRESQGYGYTF
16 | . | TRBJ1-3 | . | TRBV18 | CASSPRGQISGNTIYF
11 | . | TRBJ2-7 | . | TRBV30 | CAWGPDHPQYF
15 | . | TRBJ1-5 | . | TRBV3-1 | CASSHSGSRNQPQHF
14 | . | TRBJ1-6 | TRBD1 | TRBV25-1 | CASAGQNSNSPLHF
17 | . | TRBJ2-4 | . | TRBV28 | CASSRTDRTLAKNIQYF
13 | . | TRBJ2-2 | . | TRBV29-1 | CSVVLPNTGELFF
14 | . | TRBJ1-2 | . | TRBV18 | CASSPYQDLSGYTF
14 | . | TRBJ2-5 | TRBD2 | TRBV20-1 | CSASTSGGMKTQYF
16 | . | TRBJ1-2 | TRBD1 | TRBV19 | CASSRGQFSSNYGYTF
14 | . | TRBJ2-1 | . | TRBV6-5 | CASSQGRTYNEQFF
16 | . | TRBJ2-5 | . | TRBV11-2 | CASSLEPGLASETQYF
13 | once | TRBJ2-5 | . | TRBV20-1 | CSARGQQQETQYF
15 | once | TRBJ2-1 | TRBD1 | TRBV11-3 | CASSLGQGYYNEQFF
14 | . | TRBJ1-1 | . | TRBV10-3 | CAISEDRTNTEAFF
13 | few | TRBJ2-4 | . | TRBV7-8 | CASSPSSKNIQYF
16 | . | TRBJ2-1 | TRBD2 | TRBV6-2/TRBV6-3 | CASSAGRTSGRNEQFF
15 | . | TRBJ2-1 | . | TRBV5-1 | CASSLARLNHNEQFF
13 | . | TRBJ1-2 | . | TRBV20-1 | CSAGAGPNYGYTF
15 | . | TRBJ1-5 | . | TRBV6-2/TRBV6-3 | CASDGERASNQPQHF
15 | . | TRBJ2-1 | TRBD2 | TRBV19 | CASSIEREPYNEQFF
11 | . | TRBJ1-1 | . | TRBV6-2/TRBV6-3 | CASNRDTEAFF
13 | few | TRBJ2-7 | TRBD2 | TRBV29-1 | CSVLAGGTYEQYF
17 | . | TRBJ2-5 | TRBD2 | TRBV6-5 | CASSYSQRGASQETQYF
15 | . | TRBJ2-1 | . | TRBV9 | CASSVGSGSYNEQFF
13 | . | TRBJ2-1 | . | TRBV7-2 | CASVIGVDNEQFF
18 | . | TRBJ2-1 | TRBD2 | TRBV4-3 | CASSRGTSGRGSYNEQFF
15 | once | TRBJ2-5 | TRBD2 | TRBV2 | CASRETSGRTETQYF
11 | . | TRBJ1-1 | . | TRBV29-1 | CSVVQGPEAFF
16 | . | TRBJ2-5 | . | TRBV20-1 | CSASPLGFGREETQYF
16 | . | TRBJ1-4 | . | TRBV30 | CAWSVAPTAFGEKLFF
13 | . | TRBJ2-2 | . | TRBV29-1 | CSVAPGGTGELFF
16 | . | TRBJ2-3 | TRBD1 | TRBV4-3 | CASSQDPGTGTDTQYF
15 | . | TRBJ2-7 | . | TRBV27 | CASSHSPLGNYEQYF
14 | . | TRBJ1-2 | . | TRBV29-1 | CSVDEDSSTYGYTF
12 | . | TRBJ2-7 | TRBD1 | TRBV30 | CAWRTGSYEQYF
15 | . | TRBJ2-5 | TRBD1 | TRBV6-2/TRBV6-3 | CASSYGTDNQETQYF
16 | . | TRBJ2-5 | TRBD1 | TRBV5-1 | CASSLEGQGGLETQYF